This record covers a single TCR beta chain. This entry is derived from a study of blood T cells in healthy people across ages. The length of the CDR3 is 18 residues. The J segment lost 4 bases and the V segment lost 3 bases, leaving 15 bases of the junction unmatched. Using a J-beta primer mix together with a sample-barcoded 5' primer, a second PCR was run for roughly 6 to 12 cycles. TCRdb itself ran the 5' RACE reads through MiXCR, one entry per CDR3 protein. The sample lists some 1.5 million distinct CDR3 sequences, 28% occurring once. This clonotype was obtained from a woman in her twenties or thirties in good health. The rearrangement uses TRBV12-3 or TRBV12-4 and TRBJ2-3, with 8 bases identical to TRBD2. The specimen was blood. The CDR3 loop reads CASSFSPGTRGRADTQYF. In DNA, the CDR3 is TGTGCCAGCAGTTTTTCCCCCGGGACTAGAGGGAGAGCAGATACGCAGTATTTT.